This T cell receptor beta chain was identified during a study of CD8+ T cells in alopecia areata. Study-level information: Patients took tofacitinib for 6 to 18 months, followed by 6 drug-free months.

Sample treatment: oral pan-JAK inhibitor, 5-10 mg twice daily. RNA, once extracted, was reverse transcribed into cDNA for use as the sequencing template. Repertoires were generated with immunoSEQ multiplex PCR, while TCRdb's copy carries only in-frame clones and drops some. The table shows some 80,000 clones, with approximately 72% occurring only once. Per the germline V gene, CDR1 is PRHDT and CDR2 is FYEKMQ (reference sequence). V gave up 5 bases and J gave up 3 bases; unmatched junction bases: 15. The CDR3 contains 17 residues. This clone was seen only once. The TCR originated in a human donor with alopecia areata. The sample consisted of CD8+ T cells sorted from blood, taken at week 24, from a patient treated with tofacitinib. V is TRBV13 and J is TRBJ1-1; 7 positions agree with TRBD1. The CDR3 sequence is CASSAESRGTAYTEAFF. DNA for the CDR3: TGTGCCAGCAGCGCCGAATCTCGCGGGACAGCGTACACTGAAGCTTTCTTT.